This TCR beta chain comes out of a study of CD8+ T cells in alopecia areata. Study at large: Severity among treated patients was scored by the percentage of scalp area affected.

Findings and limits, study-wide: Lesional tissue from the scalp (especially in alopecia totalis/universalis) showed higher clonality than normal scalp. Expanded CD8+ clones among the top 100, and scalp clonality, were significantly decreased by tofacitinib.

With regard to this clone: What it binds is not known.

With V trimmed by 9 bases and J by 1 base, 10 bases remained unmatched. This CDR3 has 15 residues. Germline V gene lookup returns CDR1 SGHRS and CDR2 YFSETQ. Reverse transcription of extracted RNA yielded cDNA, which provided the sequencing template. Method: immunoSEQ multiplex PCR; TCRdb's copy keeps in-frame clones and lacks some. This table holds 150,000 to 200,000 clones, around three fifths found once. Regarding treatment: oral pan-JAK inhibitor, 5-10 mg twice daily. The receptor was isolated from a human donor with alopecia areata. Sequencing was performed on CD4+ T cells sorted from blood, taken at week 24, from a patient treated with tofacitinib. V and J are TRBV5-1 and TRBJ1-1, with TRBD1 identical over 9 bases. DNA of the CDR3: TGCGCCACCCACCGGGACAGGGTGTCGAACACTGAAGCTTTCTTT. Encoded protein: CATHRDRVSNTEAFF.